The source of this T cell receptor (beta chain) is a study of T cells after posttransplantation cyclophosphamide. V trimming: 5 bases; J trimming: 4 bases; junction bases outside the gene matches: 9. CDR3 length equals 16 residues. Germline CDR1 reads MNHEY; CDR2 reads SMNVEV (reference sequence). Sequencing was performed with immunoSEQ multiplex PCR; in TCRdb, only in-frame clones are kept and a portion is missing. The data show about 20,000 clones, under 80% seen once. A marrow graft followed busulfan-fludarabine conditioning, with cyclophosphamide on days +3 and +4. Sequences were derived from PBMCs, sampled after an allogeneic stem cell transplant with post-transplant cyclophosphamide. The sequence derives from a male patient aged 25 to 39 who received an allogeneic stem cell transplant from a related donor, was CMV-positive, and had acute GVHD only. Some T cells may be graft donor cells. The chain is built from TRBV27 and TRBJ1-1; 11 bases map to TRBD1. CDR3: CASSLTAGTGGTEAFF. In DNA form, the CDR3 reads TGTGCCAGCAGTCTAACTGCCGGGACAGGGGGCACTGAAGCTTTCTTT.